Shown below are 17 T cell receptor beta chains from a single sample sequenced in a study of cytomegalovirus exposure and HLA in healthy donors. Researchers ran the PCR with 60 Vbeta and 13 Jbeta primers. Here immunoSEQ multiplex PCR was the method, and the copy in TCRdb shows in-frame clones only, minus some. The sample gives roughly 220,000 clones, more than 60% of which show up once; roughly 1.6% is in the top ten. Specimen: PBMCs. These TCRs come from a man aged 45-65 years in good health and CMV-seronegative.

This clone appeared a single time. CDR3 region: CASSLEAGVVTNEKLFF. The CDR3 DNA follows: TGTGCCAGCAGCTTGGAGGCAGGGGTGGTCACTAATGAAAAACTGTTTTTT. This sequence joins TRBV5-6 and TRBJ1-4, with D maybe TRBD1 (6 bases). The CDR3 sequence is 17 residues long. Germline-derived CDR1 and CDR2 are SGHDT and YYEEEE. Between the trimmed V and J ends, which lost 0 bases and 2 bases, there was a span of 14 bases.

The rearrangement joins TRBV7-9 to TRBJ2-7; D perhaps matches TRBD2 (5 bases). Per the germline V gene, CDR1 is SEHNR and CDR2 is FQNEAQ (reference sequence). V shed 0 bases and J shed 7 bases, with 10 bases lying between them. The CDR3 runs 13 residues. The DNA of the CDR3 is TGTGCCAGCAGCTTAGCGGGAGACGGGGAGCAGTACTTC. Encoded protein: CASSLAGDGEQYF.

The chain combines TRBV9 with TRBJ2-5; 8 nucleotides match TRBD2. The DNA end lines up better with TRBJ2-7; the J call may be wrong. Germline V gives CDR1 SGDLS, CDR2 YYNGEE. The CDR3 is 15 residues long. CDR3 coding DNA: TGTGCCAGCAGCCCCCGGGGGGGCCGGTCCTACGAGCAGTACTTC. Translated, it gives CASSPRGGRSYEQYF.

The V and J genes are TRBV5-6 and TRBJ1-1; D not certain. Germline CDR1 reads SGHDT; CDR2 reads YYEEEE. The CDR3 totals 15 residues. The germline V and J ends were trimmed by 5 bases and 6 bases, with 20 bases remaining between them. CDR3 protein: CASRPGLGIEAEAFF. The CDR3 coding sequence is TGTGCCAGCAGGCCTGGTCTGGGTATCGAGGCTGAAGCTTTCTTT.

This clone was counted a few times. The chain is built from TRBV5-1 and TRBJ2-1; TRBD2 matches at 7 bases. Germline assignment: CDR1 SGHRS and CDR2 YFSETQ. This CDR3 spans 15 amino acids. With 3 bases clipped from V and 6 bases from J, the junction kept 9 bases outside the gene matches. The CDR3: CASSSQTSRTNEQFF. The CDR3 DNA follows: TGCGCCAGCAGCTCCCAGACTAGCCGTACCAATGAGCAGTTCTTC.

The chain uses TRBV18 and TRBJ2-5, with 8 bases matching TRBD1. The CDR3 extends over 15 amino acids. Germline V gene sequence: CDR1 KGHSH, CDR2 LQKENI. J gave up 7 bases and V 1 base, and 8 bases lay outside the gene matches. In DNA, the CDR3 is TGTGCCAGCTCACCACGGACAGGGCGAGAGGGGACCCAGTACTTC. It is translated as CASSPRTGREGTQYF.

V is TRBV4-2 and J is TRBJ2-7; 13 bases align to TRBD2. J gave up 3 bases and V 1 base, and 3 bases lay outside the gene matches. The CDR3 covers 16 residues. Germline loops: CDR1 LGHNA, CDR2 YNFKEQ. DNA for the CDR3: TGTGCCAGCAGCCAAGTGGGGACTAGCGGGAACTACGAGCAGTACTTC. Translation gives CASSQVGTSGNYEQYF.

This chain joins TRBV6-1 and TRBJ2-7, with D perhaps TRBD1 (6 bases). Trimming pared 5 bases from V and 2 bases from J, leaving 10 bases between. The CDR3 is 13 residues long. CDR1 is MNHNS and CDR2 is SASEGT in the germline V gene. In nucleotides, the CDR3 is TGTGCCAGCAGTCTACAGGGTACCTACGAGCAGTACTTC. This sequence encodes CASSLQGTYEQYF.

As DNA, the CDR3 is TGCAGCGTTGAAGCCCTTGGGCCTGAAGCTTTCTTT. Its protein is CSVEALGPEAFF. J is TRBJ1-1 and V is TRBV29-1; D is uncertain. CDR1 SQVTM and CDR2 ANQGSEA come from the germline V gene. This CDR3 region has 12 residues. The V gene lost 1 base and the J gene lost 6 bases, with 9 bases spanning the gap.

The chain has TRBV27 and TRBJ2-4; TRBD2 agrees at 8 bases. The germline gives CDR1 MNHEY, CDR2 SMNVEV (reference sequence). The CDR3 extends over 16 amino acids. The junction had 3 bases not matched to a gene; V was cut back by 2 bases and J by 0 bases. Written as DNA, the CDR3 is TGTGCCAGCAGTTTAACGGGGGGGTTAGCCAAAAACATTCAGTACTTC. This sequence encodes CASSLTGGLAKNIQYF.

The rearrangement joins TRBV19 to TRBJ2-1, with 7 positions matching TRBD1. CDR1 is LNHDA and CDR2 is SQIVND in the germline V gene (reference sequence). Unmatched junction bases numbered 7, after V lost 5 bases and J lost 3 bases. The CDR3 loop spans 15 amino acids. The CDR3 coding sequence is TGTGCCAGTAGTCGAACAGGGGTGATCTACAATGAGCAGTTCTTC. Translating it yields CASSRTGVIYNEQFF.

The rearrangement uses TRBV28 and TRBJ2-7; TRBD2 aligns across 11 bases. Germline V gene sequence: CDR1 MDHEN, CDR2 SYDVKM. CDR3 length: 15 residues. The V and J ends lost 5 bases and 2 bases, in that order; junction bases with no gene match: 5. The CDR3 sequence: CASSHGTSGTYEQYF. For the CDR3, the DNA is TGTGCCAGCAGTCACGGGACTAGCGGAACCTACGAGCAGTACTTC.

This rearrangement joins TRBV6-1 to TRBJ1-5, with 8 nucleotides matching TRBD1. The V segment lost 8 bases and the J segment 2 bases; nucleotides outside the gene matches: 8. This CDR3 is 15 amino acids long. CDR1 and CDR2 from the germline V gene are MNHNS and SASEGT. The CDR3 region is CASRLTGQGNQPQHF. DNA of the CDR3: TGTGCCAGCCGACTCACGGGACAGGGCAATCAGCCCCAGCATTTT.

The chain employs TRBV5-4 and TRBJ2-1, with 7 bases lining up with TRBD2. Germline assignment: CDR1 SGHNT and CDR2 YYREEE (reference sequence). Unmatched junction bases numbered 9, after V lost 3 bases and J lost 0 bases. There are 17 residues in the CDR3. The CDR3 DNA reads TGTGCCAGCAGCTCCAAGTCCGGCGGGAGCTCCTACAATGAGCAGTTCTTC. The encoded protein is CASSSKSGGSSYNEQFF.

The J gene is TRBJ1-5, the V gene TRBV5-1; D gene uncertain. V dropped 0 bases and J dropped 1 base, with 14 bases sitting between them. This CDR3 is 17 amino acids long. The germline V gene has CDR1 SGHRS and CDR2 YFSETQ. The CDR3 spells CASSLEGSGGSNQPQHF. CDR3 in DNA: TGCGCCAGCAGCTTGGAAGGGAGCGGCGGGAGCAATCAGCCCCAGCATTTT.

This rearrangement joins TRBV14 to TRBJ2-5, with D hard to call. The J call may not be correct, given that the DNA end is closer to TRBJ2-7. CDR3 length: 12 residues. Germline lookup yields CDR1 SGHDN and CDR2 FVKESK. The CDR3 reads CASSQYSYEQYF. The CDR3 coding sequence is TGTGCCAGCAGCCAGTACTCCTACGAGCAGTACTTC.

This sequence joins TRBV5-1 and TRBJ2-3; possibly TRBD1 for D (6 bases). CDR1 is SGHRS, CDR2 YFSETQ, per germline. The V and J ends lost 5 bases and 2 bases respectively, with 9 bases between them. This CDR3 comprises 13 residues. CDR3 sequence reads: CASRTGNTDTQYF. The CDR3 nucleotides read TGCGCCAGCAGGACAGGTAACACAGATACGCAGTATTTT.